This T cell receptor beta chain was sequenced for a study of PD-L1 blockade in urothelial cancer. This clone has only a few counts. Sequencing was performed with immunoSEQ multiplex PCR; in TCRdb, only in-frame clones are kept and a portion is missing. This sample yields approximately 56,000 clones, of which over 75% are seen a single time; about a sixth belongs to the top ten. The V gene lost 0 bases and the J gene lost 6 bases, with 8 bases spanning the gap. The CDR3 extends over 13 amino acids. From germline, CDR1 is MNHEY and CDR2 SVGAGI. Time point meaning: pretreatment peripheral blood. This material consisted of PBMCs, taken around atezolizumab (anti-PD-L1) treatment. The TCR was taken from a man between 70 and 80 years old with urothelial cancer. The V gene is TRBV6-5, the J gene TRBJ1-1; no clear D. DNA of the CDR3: TGTGCCAGCAGTTACTCGAGGGTAGCTGAAGCTTTCTTT. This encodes CASSYSRVAEAFF.